These 11 T cell receptor beta chains originate from one sample sequenced in a study of T cells in Graves' hyperthyroidism and ophthalmopathy. Amplification of TCR beta CDR3 regions used RNA as the template. HTBI primers were employed in a first-round RT-PCR of the TCR CDR3. TCRdb called the multiplex PCR reads again in MiXCR, with one record for every CDR3 protein. This repertoire shows 490,000 or so distinct CDR3 sequences, 46% found once; its top ten account for about two fifths. Sequencing input: peripheral blood or thyroid tissue (not recorded which). The receptors were gathered from an adult woman with Graves' disease, either hyperthyroidism or ophthalmopathy (not recorded which).

This chain joins TRBV29-1 and TRBJ2-1; D unresolved. The CDR3 loop spans 14 amino acids. V dropped 5 bases and J dropped 6 bases, with 17 bases sitting between them. Per the germline V gene, CDR1 is SQVTM and CDR2 is ANQGSEA. CDR3: CSVTFSSSRNEQFF. For the CDR3, the DNA is TGCAGCGTTACTTTCTCTAGTTCGCGCAATGAGCAGTTCTTC.

This clonotype was seen only a few times. This CDR3 is CASSPGRAQRGFNEKLFF. The CDR3 DNA is TGTGCCAGCAGCCCAGGGAGAGCCCAGAGGGGATTTAATGAAAAACTGTTTTTT. The chain has TRBV7-9 and TRBJ1-4, with TRBD1 as a possible D gene (5 bases). Germline V gene data show CDR1 as SEHNR and CDR2 as FQNEAQ (reference sequence). Trimming shortened V by 5 bases and J by 4 bases, and 23 bases separated the two germline ends. The CDR3 runs to 18 residues.

The chain is built from TRBV29-1 and TRBJ2-7; TRBD2 aligns across 7 bases. This CDR3 spans 14 amino acids. The ends lost 4 bases at V and 1 base at J; junction bases unmatched: 7. Germline loops: CDR1 SQVTM, CDR2 ANQGSEA. In DNA form, the CDR3 reads TGCAGCGTTGTGGGGACGGGAGGATCCTACGAGCAGTACTTC. Translation gives CSVVGTGGSYEQYF.

This clonotype was counted at least ten times. The V gene is TRBV2, the J gene TRBJ1-2, with D perhaps TRBD1 (6 bases). The CDR3 extends over 12 amino acids. V lost 10 bases to trimming and J lost 4 bases, with 13 bases between them. The germline V gene has CDR1 SNHLY and CDR2 FYNNEI. The CDR3 here is CANYRDTYGYTF. The CDR3 DNA follows: TGTGCCAACTACCGGGACACCTATGGCTACACCTTC.

The chain uses TRBV2 and TRBJ1-6; weak D call: TRBD1 (6 bases). CDR1 and CDR2 (germline): SNHLY, FYNNEI. The length of the CDR3 is 15 residues. V was trimmed by 1 base and J by 7 bases, leaving 11 bases between them. The CDR3 DNA reads TGTGCCAGCAGTGAAGGAGGGGGGCCCAATTCACCCCTCCACTTT. It translates to CASSEGGGPNSPLHF.

The rearrangement uses TRBV19 and TRBJ2-2; D is ambiguous. The CDR3 sequence is 15 residues long. Deletions cut 10 bases from V and 2 bases from J, with 17 bases between. Germline CDR1 reads LNHDA; CDR2 reads SQIVND (reference sequence). The CDR3 DNA follows: TGTGCCACGGACGGAGAGTCTGGAAACACCGGGGAGCTGTTTTTT. This translates into CATDGESGNTGELFF.

The chain links TRBV7-9 to TRBJ1-3; TRBD1 aligns across 10 bases. CDR3 length: 19 amino acids. The V and J ends lost 5 bases and 4 bases, in that order; junction bases with no gene match: 17. Germline CDR1 is SEHNR and CDR2 is FQNEAQ (reference sequence). This chain's CDR3 is CASSHRDRGFGLRGNTIYF. CDR3 DNA: TGTGCCAGCAGCCACCGGGACAGGGGCTTCGGTCTGCGGGGAAACACCATATATTTT.

The chain employs TRBV10-3 and TRBJ1-6, with 8 bases lining up with TRBD1. Trimming at V came to 6 bases and at J to 10 bases, leaving 8 bases not matched to a gene. The germline V gene encodes CDR1 ENHRY and CDR2 SYGVKD. CDR3 length: 14 residues. CDR3 sequence (DNA): TGTGCCATCAGCCCGGGACAGGTTCGATCACCCCTCCACTTT. Translated, it gives CAISPGQVRSPLHF.

With respect to this clonotype: This may come from a read error, since a much larger clone is one base off. The rearrangement uses TRBV11-2 and TRBJ2-2; 8 bases are a match to TRBD1. This CDR3 comprises 14 residues. CDR1 is SGHAT and CDR2 is FQNNGV in the germline V gene. CDR3: CAGRQGPNTGELFF. CDR3 DNA: TGTGCCGGCAGACAGGGGCCGAACACCGGGGAGCTGTTTTTT.

V usage is TRBV7-9 and J usage is TRBJ1-6, with a weak D call TRBD1 (5 bases). CDR3 length: 11 residues. Per the germline V gene, CDR1 is SEHNR and CDR2 is FQNEAQ (reference sequence). The V and J ends lost 4 bases and 15 bases respectively, with 10 bases between them. Here the CDR3 reads CASSWDEVLHF. The CDR3 DNA follows: TGTGCCAGCAGCTGGGACGAAGTCCTCCACTTT.

On this clonotype: A read error is possible here, since a much larger clone lies one base away. This chain joins TRBV5-1 and TRBJ2-2; TRBD1 is a possible D gene (5 bases). The length of the CDR3 is 15 residues. Germline assignment: CDR1 SGHRS and CDR2 YFSETQ. V lost 0 bases to trimming and J lost 4 bases, with 10 bases between them. The CDR3 spells CASSLDRSRTGELFF. CDR3 nucleotide sequence: TGCGCCAGCAGCTTGGACAGGAGTCGCACCGGGGAGCTGTTTTTT.